These T cell receptor beta chains were read from a single sample in a study of cytomegalovirus exposure and HLA in healthy donors. Method: immunoSEQ multiplex PCR; TCRdb's copy keeps in-frame clones and lacks some. This table holds around 120,000 clones, roughly 80% found once. Sequenced: PBMCs. The receptors originated from a female donor in good health and CMV-seropositive. Both conserved end residues are part of each CDR3. A D gene is named only where the DNA matches it firmly. Only part of the rows carry a size: once, few, many, or a class if the clone is expanded.

V,J,size,D,CDR3,DNA
TRBV5-4,TRBJ2-3,-,-,CASSFPGSTDTQYF,TGTGCCAGCAGCTTCCCGGGAAGCACAGATACGCAGTATTTT
TRBV4-2,TRBJ1-4,-,-,CASSRGPRDKEKLFF,TGTGCCAGCAGCCGGGGTCCTCGGGATAAAGAAAAACTGTTTTTT
TRBV11-2,TRBJ2-3,-,TRBD1,CASSLVGQRADTQYF,TGTGCCAGCAGCTTAGTGGGACAGCGCGCAGATACGCAGTATTTT
TRBV7-9,TRBJ1-2,once,TRBD1,CASSAGQGGGYTF,TGTGCCAGCAGCGCGGGACAGGGCGGCGGCTACACCTTC
TRBV9,TRBJ1-4,-,-,CASSVGNSLSTNEKLFF,TGTGCCAGCAGCGTAGGGAACAGCTTATCAACTAATGAAAAACTGTTTTTT
TRBV2,TRBJ1-1,-,-,CASKRDMNTEAFF,TGTGCCAGCAAACGGGACATGAACACTGAAGCTTTCTTT
TRBV6-5,TRBJ2-7,-,-,CASSKYVASYEQYF,TGTGCCAGCAGTAAATATGTCGCGTCCTACGAGCAGTACTTC
TRBV4-2,TRBJ1-2,few,-,CASSQEGQRANYGYTF,TGTGCCAGCAGCCAAGAAGGACAACGAGCTAACTATGGCTACACCTTC
TRBV7-9,TRBJ2-7,-,TRBD1,CASKQGAGEQYF,TGTGCCAGCAAACAGGGGGCTGGCGAGCAGTACTTC
TRBV10-3,TRBJ1-1,medium-sized,-,CAIRADGAGNTEAFF,TGTGCCATCAGGGCGGACGGTGCGGGGAACACTGAAGCTTTCTTT
TRBV4-2,TRBJ2-7,-,-,CASSQVPGLGQEQYF,TGTGCCAGCAGCCAAGTCCCCGGTCTCGGACAGGAGCAGTACTTC
TRBV7-9,TRBJ2-5,-,TRBD1,CASSLRQGVRTQYF,TGTGCCAGCAGCTTACGACAGGGCGTTAGGACCCAGTACTTC
TRBV28,TRBJ2-5,-,TRBD2,CASGAPGGETQYF,TGTGCCAGCGGTGCTCCCGGGGGGGAGACCCAGTACTTC
TRBV30,TRBJ2-7,-,-,CAWSGGKQGTSYEQYF,TGTGCCTGGAGTGGGGGGAAACAGGGAACCTCCTACGAGCAGTACTTC
TRBV6-5,TRBJ2-2,-,-,CASSYSRNTGELFF,TGTGCCAGCAGTTACTCCAGGAACACCGGGGAGCTGTTTTTT
TRBV5-1,TRBJ2-3,-,TRBD2,CASSLASGATDTQYF,TGCGCCAGCAGCTTGGCCAGCGGGGCCACAGATACGCAGTATTTT
TRBV28,TRBJ2-5,-,-,CASRLAGTSRGETQYF,TGTGCCAGCAGATTAGCCGGGACATCGAGGGGCGAGACCCAGTACTTC
TRBV10-3,TRBJ2-7,once,-,CAISEYRENEQYF,TGTGCCATCAGTGAGTACAGGGAGAATGAGCAGTACTTC
TRBV5-1,TRBJ2-7,-,-,CASSLAESYEQYF,TGCGCCAGCAGCTTGGCGGAGTCCTACGAGCAGTACTTC
TRBV27,TRBJ1-2,-,TRBD1,CASSFVGQGALYTF,TGTGCCAGCAGTTTCGTCGGGCAGGGGGCTCTCTACACCTTC
TRBV6-6,TRBJ1-1,-,TRBD1,CASSPTGVNTEAFF,TGTGCCAGCAGCCCGACAGGGGTGAACACTGAAGCTTTCTTT
TRBV6-5,TRBJ2-1,few,-,CASSLRYEQFF,TGTGCCAGCAGTTTGAGGTATGAGCAGTTCTTC
TRBV9,TRBJ2-2,-,-,CASSGFTGPIKNTGELFF,TGTGCCAGCAGCGGCTTCACAGGGCCGATCAAGAACACCGGGGAGCTGTTTTTT
TRBV6-6,TRBJ1-2,-,TRBD1,CASSSRQGNYGYTF,TGTGCCAGCAGTTCAAGACAGGGTAACTATGGCTACACCTTC
TRBV2,TRBJ1-2,-,-,CASSARDRGGYGYTF,TGTGCCAGCAGTGCCCGAGACAGAGGGGGATATGGCTACACCTTC
TRBV5-1,TRBJ2-7,few,TRBD1,CASSLRGQGVNEQYF,TGCGCCAGCAGCTTAAGGGGACAGGGTGTCAACGAGCAGTACTTC